One and the same sample provided the 9 T cell receptor beta chains below, sequenced in a study of T-cell memory formation after mild COVID-19. TCRdb re-derived calls from the 5' RACE reads in MiXCR, one entry per CDR3 protein. The sample comprises about 290,000 distinct CDR3 sequences, about a sixth of which are singletons, and about 21% rests with the top ten. The sample consisted of PBMCs or a T cell subset sorted from them (not recorded which). The source of these receptors is a man between 18 and 35 years old who had mild COVID-19 (a few samples of this study predate the infection). Cell type and time point are not known.

This rearrangement joins TRBV6-5 to TRBJ2-3; 13 nucleotides line up with TRBD2. This CDR3 contains 15 residues. Germline CDR1 is MNHEY and CDR2 is SVGAGI. The junction had 11 bases not matched to a gene; V was cut back by 6 bases and J by 11 bases. DNA for the CDR3: TGTGCCAGCAGAGGACCCGGGACTAGCGGGGTAGGGCAGTATTTT. Translated: CASRGPGTSGVGQYF.

The rearrangement uses TRBV7-2 and TRBJ2-2; TRBD1 matches at 10 bases. V dropped 5 bases and J dropped 6; count of bases not matched to a gene: 6. Germline loops: CDR1 SGHTA, CDR2 FQGNSA. The length of the CDR3 is 15 residues. The CDR3 DNA reads as TGTGCCAGCAGCACGGGACAGGGGAAGGCCGGGGAGCTGTTTTTT. Amino acids: CASSTGQGKAGELFF.

This clonotype was observed a single time. The chain combines TRBV7-9 with TRBJ1-2, with a weak D call TRBD1 (5 bases). CDR3 size: 14 residues. Between the trimmed V and J ends, which lost 2 bases and 5 bases, there was a span of 12 bases. Germline V CDR1 and CDR2: SEHNR, FQNEAQ (reference sequence). The chain's CDR3 is CASSLLAGRYGYTF. In DNA, the CDR3 is TGTGCCAGCAGCTTATTGGCAGGGCGGTATGGCTACACCTTC. The whole variable domain, filled in from reference TRBV7-9 and TRBJ1-2, reads DTGVSQNPRHKITKRGQNVTFRCDPISEHNRLYWYRQTLGQGPEFLTYFQNEAQLEKSRLLSDRFSAERPKGSFSTLEIQRTEQGDSAMYLCASSLLAGRYGYTFGSGTRLTVV.

This clonotype turned up a few times. This chain joins TRBV7-2 and TRBJ2-7, with a weak D call TRBD1 (6 bases). V gave up 3 bases and J gave up 7 bases, with 13 bases separating them. Germline V gene lookup returns CDR1 SGHTA and CDR2 FQGNSA. CDR3 length: 13 residues. CDR3 in amino acids: CASSFAGEYEQYV. The CDR3 nucleotides are TGTGCCAGCAGCTTTGCAGGGGAGTATGAGCAGTACGTC.

This clonotype is termed medium-sized (0.01 to 0.1%). The J gene is TRBJ2-5, the V gene TRBV5-1, with 7 bases lining up with TRBD1. Germline V gives CDR1 SGHRS, CDR2 YFSETQ. The CDR3 length is 13 residues. Germline trimming cut 4 bases from V and 2 bases from J; bases unmatched to any gene: 2. The CDR3 here is CASSGTAQETQYF. CDR3 nucleotides: TGCGCCAGCAGCGGGACAGCGCAAGAGACCCAGTACTTC.

The chain links TRBV5-1 to TRBJ1-6, with D uncertain. The CDR3 extends over 14 amino acids. The V and J ends lost 0 bases and 7 bases respectively, with 8 bases between them. Germline V gene lookup returns CDR1 SGHRS and CDR2 YFSETQ. CDR3 nucleotide sequence: TGCGCCAGCAGCTTGGCCACTGTGAATTCACCCCTCCACTTT. Translating gives CASSLATVNSPLHF.

The rearrangement joins TRBV2 to TRBJ1-1; the match to TRBD1 covers 7 bases. The ends lost 3 bases at V and 3 bases at J; junction bases unmatched: 4. The CDR3 length is 14 residues. Germline CDR1 SNHLY, CDR2 FYNNEI. CDR3 loop: CASSEDRRHTEAFF. CDR3 nucleotide sequence: TGTGCCAGCAGTGAGGACAGGAGGCACACTGAAGCTTTCTTT.

The genes are TRBV20-1 and TRBJ2-5; 9 bases are a match to TRBD2. Germline loops: CDR1 DFQATT, CDR2 SNEGSKA (reference sequence). CDR3 length: 14 residues. J gave up 6 bases and V 1 base, and 6 bases lay outside the gene matches. CDR3 sequence reads: CSARGSGGLQTQYF. In nucleotides, the CDR3 is TGCAGTGCTAGAGGTAGCGGGGGCCTACAGACCCAGTACTTC.

This sequence joins TRBV27 and TRBJ2-5, with D uncertain. Per germline, CDR1 MNHEY and CDR2 SMNVEV (reference sequence). The CDR3 contains 12 residues. With 6 bases removed from V and 5 bases from J, the gap between germline ends came to 10 bases. The CDR3 loop reads CASRSVEETQYF. The CDR3 region has the DNA TGTGCCAGCAGGTCGGTAGAGGAGACCCAGTACTTC.